This is a list of T cell receptor beta chains from one sample in a study of CD8+ T cells in alopecia areata. Method: immunoSEQ multiplex PCR; TCRdb's copy keeps in-frame clones and lacks some. The table has some 150,000 clones, around 87% seen once. The material sequenced was CD8+ T cells sorted from blood, taken at week 4, from a patient treated with tofacitinib. Receptor source: a human donor with alopecia areata. Both conserved end residues are part of each CDR3. A D gene is named only where the DNA matches it firmly. Clone size is given for some rows only: seen once, a few or many times, or a class if the clone is expanded.

j_gene,v_gene,abundance,d_gene,CDR3aa,CDR3nt
TRBJ2-5,TRBV7-2,NA,TRBD2,CASSFPLLIAGAETQYF,TGTGCCAGCAGCTTCCCGTTACTAATAGCGGGAGCTGAGACCCAGTACTTC
TRBJ2-7,TRBV4-1,NA,TRBD1,CASSQGQGPSYEQYF,TGCGCCAGCAGCCAGGGACAGGGGCCCTCCTACGAGCAGTACTTC
TRBJ2-7,TRBV7-9,NA,NA,CASSLVAGDYEQYF,TGTGCCAGCAGCTTAGTGGCAGGGGATTACGAGCAGTACTTC
TRBJ2-1,TRBV19,few,NA,CASSIPSRVNEQFF,TGTGCCAGTAGTATACCCAGCCGGGTCAATGAGCAGTTCTTC
TRBJ1-2,TRBV29-1,NA,NA,CSAQGFRDYGYTF,TGCAGCGCCCAGGGCTTCCGGGACTATGGCTACACCTTC
TRBJ2-1,TRBV4-1,NA,NA,CASSQEEEKGRYNEQFF,TGCGCCAGCAGCCAAGAGGAAGAGAAGGGTCGGTACAATGAGCAGTTCTTC
TRBJ1-1,TRBV30,NA,NA,CAWGLNTEAFF,TGTGCCTGGGGCCTGAACACTGAAGCTTTCTTT
TRBJ2-6,TRBV5-1,once,NA,CASSLGGRLSGANVLTF,TGCGCCAGCAGCTTGGGCGGACGCCTCTCTGGGGCCAACGTCCTGACTTTC
TRBJ2-2,TRBV7-9,NA,NA,CASSSMRSDTGELFF,TGTGCCAGCAGCTCGATGCGAAGCGACACCGGGGAGCTGTTTTTT
TRBJ1-2,TRBV6-5,NA,NA,CASSYSSRTASYGYTF,TGTGCCAGCAGTTACTCCTCCAGGACAGCCTCCTATGGCTACACCTTC
TRBJ2-3,TRBV7-9,NA,NA,CASKAHTSTDTQYF,TGTGCCAGCAAGGCCCACACTAGCACAGATACGCAGTATTTT
TRBJ2-7,TRBV19,NA,TRBD1,CASSIVGPGTGWLYEQYF,TGTGCCAGTAGTATAGTTGGGCCCGGGACAGGGTGGCTCTACGAGCAGTACTTC
TRBJ2-1,TRBV12-5,once,TRBD2,CASGTSGKFAVYSEQFF,TGTGCTAGTGGGACTAGCGGGAAGTTTGCGGTGTATAGTGAGCAGTTCTTC
TRBJ1-1,TRBV7-6,NA,TRBD1,CASSLATGGTEAFF,TGTGCCAGCAGCTTAGCGACAGGGGGCACTGAAGCTTTCTTT
TRBJ2-5,TRBV14,NA,NA,CASSSGLDEETQYF,TGTGCCAGCAGCTCGGGACTCGATGAGGAGACCCAGTACTTC
TRBJ2-1,TRBV10-3,NA,NA,CAIKGDETSNNEQFF,TGTGCCATCAAGGGGGACGAGACATCCAACAATGAGCAGTTCTTC
TRBJ2-1,TRBV29-1,NA,TRBD2,CSVGGISGSTYNEQFF,TGCAGCGTTGGGGGCATTAGCGGGAGTACCTACAATGAGCAGTTCTTC
TRBJ1-1,TRBV6-1,NA,NA,CASSERTGTEAFF,TGTGCCAGCAGTGAAAGGACGGGGACTGAAGCTTTCTTT
TRBJ2-1,TRBV29-1,NA,TRBD2,CSVDGGDYNEQFF,TGCAGCGTTGACGGGGGGGACTACAATGAGCAGTTCTTC
TRBJ1-2,TRBV4-1,NA,TRBD1,CASSQLPGTGDYGYTF,TGCGCCAGCAGCCAATTACCCGGGACAGGGGACTATGGCTACACCTTC
TRBJ1-2,TRBV6-5,NA,TRBD1,CASSPGGFNYGYTF,TGTGCCAGCAGCCCAGGGGGGTTTAACTATGGCTACACCTTC
TRBJ2-7,TRBV11-2,NA,NA,CASSLGFYEQYF,TGTGCCAGCAGCTTAGGGTTCTACGAGCAGTACTTC
TRBJ2-7,TRBV5-1,NA,TRBD2,CASSLGSGGLSSYEQYF,TGCGCCAGCAGCTTGGGGAGCGGGGGGCTTTCTTCCTACGAGCAGTACTTC
TRBJ1-4,TRBV30,NA,TRBD1,CAWGEGTGAEKLFF,TGTGCCTGGGGTGAAGGGACAGGGGCCGAAAAACTGTTTTTT
TRBJ2-5,TRBV7-9,NA,NA,CASSLGQEKTQYF,TGTGCCAGCAGCTTAGGGCAAGAAAAGACCCAGTACTTC
TRBJ1-2,TRBV5-6,NA,TRBD1,CASSFGTGGAGTF,TGTGCCAGCAGCTTTGGGACAGGGGGCGCGGGAACCTTC
TRBJ2-7,TRBV9,NA,NA,CASSVDEGRSYEQYF,TGTGCCAGCAGCGTAGATGAGGGAAGGTCCTACGAGCAGTACTTC
TRBJ1-1,TRBV27,NA,TRBD1,CATWTGGTEAFF,TGTGCCACCTGGACAGGCGGCACTGAAGCTTTCTTT
TRBJ1-1,TRBV5-1,NA,NA,CASSLVYMNTEAFF,TGCGCCAGCAGCTTGGTATACATGAACACTGAAGCTTTCTTT
TRBJ2-7,TRBV5-1,NA,NA,CASSPGAYEQYF,TGCGCCAGCAGCCCGGGAGCCTACGAGCAGTACTTC
TRBJ2-3,TRBV6-5,few,NA,CACSRGDTQYF,TGTGCCTGCAGCAGGGGAGATACGCAGTATTTT
TRBJ2-1,TRBV7-6,NA,NA,CASSLAAGGTYNEQFF,TGTGCCAGCAGCTTAGCGGCCGGGGGCACCTACAATGAGCAGTTCTTC